This is a list of T cell receptor beta chains from one sample in a study of control samples from healthy donors and cancer patients. The table came from immunoSEQ multiplex PCR; TCRdb's copy has only in-frame clones and leaves some out. The sample includes about 160,000 clones, over 85% of them seen just once. Material: blood. Receptors were obtained from a woman aged 40 to 50 in good health. CDR3s include the opening cysteine and the closing phenylalanine or tryptophan. The order of the fields is D gene, clone size, J gene, V gene, CDR3 protein, CDR3 DNA. D genes are given only for firm matches. Clone size appears in some rows only: once, few, many, or a class for an expanded clone.

D gene: -; clone size: -; J gene: TRBJ2-1; V gene: TRBV12-5; CDR3 protein: CASGLVLGEQFF; CDR3 DNA: TGTGCTAGTGGTTTGGTACTCGGGGAGCAGTTCTTC
D gene: TRBD2; clone size: -; J gene: TRBJ2-3; V gene: TRBV6-5; CDR3 protein: CASSYSAGYTDTQYF; CDR3 DNA: TGTGCCAGCAGTTACTCAGCGGGGTACACAGATACGCAGTATTTT
D gene: -; clone size: -; J gene: TRBJ2-3; V gene: TRBV5-6; CDR3 protein: CASSAGVADTQYF; CDR3 DNA: TGTGCCAGCAGCGCAGGGGTCGCAGATACGCAGTATTTT
D gene: -; clone size: -; J gene: TRBJ2-2; V gene: TRBV6-2/TRBV6-3; CDR3 protein: CASSLLNTGELFF; CDR3 DNA: TGTGCCAGCAGCCTTCTTAACACCGGGGAGCTGTTTTTT
D gene: -; clone size: -; J gene: TRBJ1-3; V gene: TRBV5-1; CDR3 protein: CASSLRVQGGQGNTIYF; CDR3 DNA: TGCGCCAGCAGCTTGCGGGTTCAGGGAGGTCAAGGAAACACCATATATTTT
D gene: TRBD2; clone size: -; J gene: TRBJ2-3; V gene: TRBV6-2/TRBV6-3; CDR3 protein: CASSNGLAGSDTQYF; CDR3 DNA: TGTGCCAGCAGCAATGGACTAGCGGGCTCAGATACGCAGTATTTT
D gene: TRBD1; clone size: once; J gene: TRBJ1-1; V gene: TRBV27; CDR3 protein: CASGRGYTEAFF; CDR3 DNA: TGTGCCAGCGGCAGGGGGTACACTGAAGCTTTCTTT
D gene: -; clone size: -; J gene: TRBJ1-6; V gene: TRBV4-1; CDR3 protein: CASSQGSGNNSPLHF; CDR3 DNA: TGCGCCAGCAGCCAGGGATCAGGGAATAATTCACCCCTCCACTTT
D gene: TRBD1; clone size: -; J gene: TRBJ1-1; V gene: TRBV7-8; CDR3 protein: CASSLGHGTGVTEAFF; CDR3 DNA: TGTGCCAGCAGCTTGGGACACGGGACAGGGGTCACTGAAGCTTTCTTT
D gene: TRBD1; clone size: -; J gene: TRBJ1-1; V gene: TRBV18; CDR3 protein: CASSPRQTGGGSTEAFF; CDR3 DNA: TGTGCCAGCTCACCACGTCAGACAGGGGGGGGGAGCACTGAAGCTTTCTTT
D gene: TRBD2; clone size: -; J gene: TRBJ2-1; V gene: TRBV3-1/TRBV3-2; CDR3 protein: CASSQEFRGERFHNEQFF; CDR3 DNA: TGTGCCAGCAGCCAAGAGTTCCGGGGGGAGAGGTTCCACAATGAGCAGTTCTTC
D gene: -; clone size: -; J gene: TRBJ1-5; V gene: TRBV6-1; CDR3 protein: CASSESVLGSSQPQHF; CDR3 DNA: TGTGCCAGCAGTGAATCAGTATTGGGCAGTAGTCAGCCCCAGCATTTT
D gene: TRBD1; clone size: -; J gene: TRBJ2-7; V gene: TRBV6-5; CDR3 protein: CASSSWIQGSFEQYF; CDR3 DNA: TGTGCCAGCAGTTCCTGGATACAGGGGTCCTTCGAGCAGTACTTC
D gene: TRBD1; clone size: -; J gene: TRBJ1-6; V gene: TRBV6-2/TRBV6-3; CDR3 protein: CASSWDRQNSPLHF; CDR3 DNA: TGTGCCAGCAGTTGGGACAGACAGAATTCACCCCTCCACTTT
D gene: -; clone size: -; J gene: TRBJ2-5; V gene: TRBV5-6; CDR3 protein: CASSFNLGAIETQYF; CDR3 DNA: TGTGCCAGCAGCTTCAACCTGGGCGCGATTGAGACCCAGTACTTC
D gene: -; clone size: -; J gene: TRBJ1-3; V gene: TRBV27; CDR3 protein: CASSLSNRVSGNTIYF; CDR3 DNA: TGTGCCAGCAGTTTATCGAATCGGGTATCCGGAAACACCATATATTTT
D gene: TRBD1; clone size: -; J gene: TRBJ1-1; V gene: TRBV28; CDR3 protein: CASSLFEQGLINTEAFF; CDR3 DNA: TGTGCCAGCAGTTTATTTGAACAGGGGCTCATTAACACTGAAGCTTTCTTT
D gene: -; clone size: once; J gene: TRBJ2-5; V gene: TRBV7-9; CDR3 protein: CASSLDAVQETQYF; CDR3 DNA: TGTGCCAGCAGCTTAGACGCAGTCCAAGAGACCCAGTACTTC
D gene: -; clone size: -; J gene: TRBJ2-4; V gene: TRBV13; CDR3 protein: CASSRNLGETKNIQYF; CDR3 DNA: TGTGCCAGCAGCCGCAACCTAGGGGAAACCAAAAACATTCAGTACTTC
D gene: -; clone size: -; J gene: TRBJ1-6; V gene: TRBV2; CDR3 protein: CASSEVGGWENSPLHF; CDR3 DNA: TGTGCCAGCAGTGAGGTGGGGGGATGGGAAAATTCACCCCTCCACTTT
D gene: -; clone size: -; J gene: TRBJ1-2; V gene: TRBV6-2/TRBV6-3; CDR3 protein: CASSYGGGYGYTF; CDR3 DNA: TGTGCCAGCAGTTACGGAGGGGGCTATGGCTACACCTTC
D gene: TRBD2; clone size: -; J gene: TRBJ2-7; V gene: TRBV11-2; CDR3 protein: CASSLTSDLTYEQYF; CDR3 DNA: TGTGCCAGCAGCCTCACTAGCGACCTCACCTACGAGCAGTACTTC
D gene: -; clone size: -; J gene: TRBJ2-6; V gene: TRBV4-3; CDR3 protein: CASSQDGHFSGANVLTF; CDR3 DNA: TGCGCCAGCAGCCAAGATGGTCATTTCTCTGGGGCCAACGTCCTGACTTTC
D gene: TRBD2; clone size: -; J gene: TRBJ2-7; V gene: TRBV5-5; CDR3 protein: CASSLVGSAGGDEQYF; CDR3 DNA: TGTGCCAGCAGCTTGGTTGGCTCGGCGGGAGGGGACGAGCAGTACTTC
D gene: TRBD1; clone size: -; J gene: TRBJ2-5; V gene: TRBV9; CDR3 protein: CASSVTGTGKETQYF; CDR3 DNA: TGTGCCAGCAGCGTAACCGGGACAGGGAAGGAGACCCAGTACTTC
D gene: TRBD1; clone size: -; J gene: TRBJ2-7; V gene: TRBV13; CDR3 protein: CASSGDRKYEQYF; CDR3 DNA: TGTGCCAGCAGCGGGGACAGAAAGTACGAGCAGTACTTC
D gene: -; clone size: -; J gene: TRBJ1-4; V gene: TRBV12-5; CDR3 protein: CASGISLYLGELFF; CDR3 DNA: TGTGCTAGTGGGATTTCTTTGTATCTTGGTGAACTGTTTTTT
D gene: -; clone size: -; J gene: TRBJ1-2; V gene: TRBV5-6; CDR3 protein: CASSSGGNRGGYTF; CDR3 DNA: TGTGCCAGCAGTTCCGGAGGAAACCGGGGTGGCTACACCTTC
D gene: -; clone size: -; J gene: TRBJ2-7; V gene: TRBV6-2/TRBV6-3; CDR3 protein: CASSYSSSGASYEQYF; CDR3 DNA: TGTGCCAGCAGTTACTCGTCCTCAGGGGCGTCCTACGAGCAGTACTTC
D gene: -; clone size: once; J gene: TRBJ1-2; V gene: TRBV27; CDR3 protein: CASSLGGRGLDYGYTF; CDR3 DNA: TGTGCCAGCAGTTTAGGCGGGCGGGGGCTTGACTATGGCTACACCTTC
D gene: TRBD1; clone size: -; J gene: TRBJ2-3; V gene: TRBV18; CDR3 protein: CASSPNRQGATDTQYF; CDR3 DNA: TGTGCCAGCTCACCAAACAGGCAGGGGGCAACGGATACGCAGTATTTT
D gene: -; clone size: -; J gene: TRBJ2-1; V gene: TRBV28; CDR3 protein: CASRADNEQFF; CDR3 DNA: TGTGCCAGCAGGGCGGACAATGAGCAGTTCTTC
D gene: -; clone size: -; J gene: TRBJ1-6; V gene: TRBV18; CDR3 protein: CASSPLPGVDSPLHF; CDR3 DNA: TGTGCCAGCTCACCCTTACCGGGGGTGGATTCACCCCTCCACTTT
D gene: -; clone size: -; J gene: TRBJ1-1; V gene: TRBV30; CDR3 protein: CAWSVERKTEAFF; CDR3 DNA: TGTGCCTGGAGTGTGGAGAGAAAAACTGAAGCTTTCTTT
D gene: -; clone size: -; J gene: TRBJ1-1; V gene: TRBV29-1; CDR3 protein: CSVQKTVNTEAFF; CDR3 DNA: TGCAGCGTTCAGAAAACGGTGAACACTGAAGCTTTCTTT
D gene: -; clone size: -; J gene: TRBJ1-1; V gene: TRBV5-4; CDR3 protein: CASRLRGQDTEAFF; CDR3 DNA: TGTGCCAGCAGGCTACGGGGGCAAGACACTGAAGCTTTCTTT
D gene: -; clone size: -; J gene: TRBJ1-1; V gene: TRBV7-9; CDR3 protein: CASPPGRYNTEAFF; CDR3 DNA: TGTGCCAGCCCACCCGGCCGGTACAACACTGAAGCTTTCTTT
D gene: -; clone size: -; J gene: TRBJ1-4; V gene: TRBV7-9; CDR3 protein: CASRGTDTANEKLFF; CDR3 DNA: TGTGCCAGCAGGGGCACGGACACCGCTAATGAAAAACTGTTTTTT
D gene: -; clone size: -; J gene: TRBJ1-1; V gene: TRBV11-2; CDR3 protein: CASSLVAGGNTEAFF; CDR3 DNA: TGTGCCAGCAGCTTAGTGGCTGGAGGGAACACTGAAGCTTTCTTT
D gene: TRBD1; clone size: -; J gene: TRBJ1-3; V gene: TRBV6-5; CDR3 protein: CASSYRTGVTGNTIYF; CDR3 DNA: TGTGCCAGCAGTTATAGGACAGGGGTGACTGGAAACACCATATATTTT
D gene: -; clone size: -; J gene: TRBJ2-7; V gene: TRBV29-1; CDR3 protein: CSVEIPGTGEQYF; CDR3 DNA: TGCAGCGTTGAGATCCCGGGAACGGGCGAGCAGTACTTC
D gene: -; clone size: -; J gene: TRBJ1-2; V gene: TRBV7-2; CDR3 protein: CASSLVTGTVNYGYTF; CDR3 DNA: TGTGCCAGCAGCTTAGTTACAGGGACCGTTAACTATGGCTACACCTTC
D gene: -; clone size: -; J gene: TRBJ2-5; V gene: TRBV18; CDR3 protein: CASSPGTEETQYF; CDR3 DNA: TGTGCCAGCTCACCGGGCACTGAAGAGACCCAGTACTTC
D gene: -; clone size: -; J gene: TRBJ1-4; V gene: TRBV4-1; CDR3 protein: CASSGLGLPGEKLFF; CDR3 DNA: TGCGCCAGCAGCGGATTAGGACTGCCCGGGGAAAAACTGTTTTTT